One and the same sample provided the 32 T cell receptor beta chains below, sequenced in a study of a mutant IDH1 vaccine in newly diagnosed glioma. The time point denotes: week 23, last vaccination. Doses of 300 ug of mutant IDH1 20-mer peptide were given with topical imiquimod. TCRdb's table, derived via immunoSEQ multiplex PCR, lists solely in-frame clones and lacks some. The table shows under 13,000 clones, with about nine tenths occurring only once. Their recognized antigens are unknown. Sequencing was performed on PBMCs, taken from a glioma patient whose treatment included an IDH1 peptide vaccine. The receptors originated from a woman between 35 and 50 years old with glioma. Some clones in this sample may be carry-over from other donors' samples.

This chain uses TRBV4-2 with TRBJ2-1, with D tentatively TRBD1 or TRBD2 (6 bases each). The germline CDR1 and CDR2 sequences are LGHNA and YNFKEQ. V dropped 1 base and J dropped 2 bases, with 15 bases sitting between them. The CDR3 length is 17 residues. CDR3 nucleotide sequence: TGTGCCAGCAGCCAAGGTTGGTCGGGGGCCCCCTACAATGAGCAGTTCTTC. Protein: CASSQGWSGAPYNEQFF.

This rearrangement joins TRBV9 to TRBJ2-1; either TRBD1 or TRBD2 may supply D (7 bases each). Looked up from germline, CDR1 is SGDLS and CDR2 is YYNGEE. V lost 0 bases and J lost 6, with 16 bases in between. CDR3 length equals 16 residues. The CDR3 nucleotides read TGTGCCAGCAGCGTAGAGAGCAGGGGGGGTTTCAATGAGCAGTTCTTC. It translates to CASSVESRGGFNEQFF. The full variable domain, with the rest looked up from reference TRBV9 and TRBJ2-1, is DSGVTQTPKHLITATGQRVTLRCSPRSGDLSVYWYQQSLDQGLQFLIQYYNGEERAKGNILERFSAQQFPDLHSELNLSSLELGDSALYFCASSVESRGGFNEQFFGPGTRLTVL.

This chain connects TRBV29-1 to TRBJ2-5; D gene uncertain. V lost 0 bases and J 3 bases, leaving 5 bases between the germline ends. CDR1 and CDR2 (germline): SQVTM, ANQGSEA. This CDR3 is built from 12 residues. The CDR3 region is CSVEDSKETQYF. In DNA, the CDR3 is TGCAGCGTTGAAGACAGCAAAGAGACCCAGTACTTC.

This clone was detected only a few times. This sequence joins TRBV19 and TRBJ1-4; D is possibly TRBD1 (5 bases). Germline loops: CDR1 LNHDA, CDR2 SQIVND (reference sequence). V was pared by 5 bases and J by 10 bases, with 8 bases between. The CDR3 spans 11 residues. CDR3 amino acids: CASSPGPKLFF. The CDR3 region has the DNA TGTGCCAGTAGTCCGGGACCAAAACTGTTTTTT.

This clone was seen a handful of times. V gene TRBV5-4 combines with J gene TRBJ1-1; the D gene is possibly TRBD1 (5 bases). The CDR3 spans 15 residues. Trimming took off 3 bases at V and 2 bases at J, with 14 bases between the two ends. From germline, CDR1 is SGHNT and CDR2 YYREEE (reference sequence). This CDR3 is CASSWDLGGNTEAFF. The CDR3, as DNA: TGTGCCAGCAGCTGGGATTTGGGGGGTAACACTGAAGCTTTCTTT. The full variable domain, completed using reference TRBV5-4 and TRBJ1-1, is ETGVTQSPTHLIKTRGQQVTLRCSSQSGHNTVSWYQQALGQGPQFIFQYYREEENGRGNFPPRFSGLQFPNYSSELNVNALELDDSALYLCASSWDLGGNTEAFFGQGTRLTVV.

V gene TRBV27 combines with J gene TRBJ1-2; 7 bases are shared with TRBD1. CDR3 length: 11 residues. Trimming cost V 10 bases and J 8 bases; bases outside gene matches: 7. Germline CDR1 is MNHEY and CDR2 is SMNVEV (reference sequence). As DNA, the CDR3 is TGTGCCACCGTGGGACAGCACGGCTACACCTTC. The encoded protein is CATVGQHGYTF.

The chain carries TRBV6-5 and TRBJ1-1; 8 bases are a match to TRBD1. CDR3 length: 14 residues. The V segment lost 4 bases and the J segment 1 base; nucleotides outside the gene matches: 2. Germline loops: CDR1 MNHEY, CDR2 SVGAGI. CDR3 coding DNA: TGTGCCAGCAGTTTAGGGACAGGGAACACTGAAGCTTTCTTT. As protein: CASSLGTGNTEAFF.

This chain joins TRBV5-8 and TRBJ2-3; TRBD2 might be the D (5 bases). The germline CDR1 and CDR2 sequences are SGHTS and YDEGEE. V was shortened by 1 base and J by 5 bases, with 11 bases between the two germline ends. The CDR3 totals 14 residues. The CDR3 region has the DNA TGTGCCAGCAGCTTGTCGGGGTATCGAGATACGCAGTATTTT. It encodes CASSLSGYRDTQYF.

The rearrangement uses TRBV27 and TRBJ2-2, with D unresolved. This CDR3 contains 13 residues. The V end was cut by 7 bases, the J end by 6 bases, with 12 bases between. Germline loops: CDR1 MNHEY, CDR2 SMNVEV (reference sequence). The CDR3 DNA reads as TGTGCCAGCATGTTCCCCAATGCCGGGGAGCTGTTTTTT. It codes for CASMFPNAGELFF.

The V and J genes are TRBV6-1 and TRBJ1-6, with D uncertain. The CDR3 covers 15 residues. Trimming cost V 2 bases and J 5 bases, with 10 bases left between them. From germline, CDR1 is MNHNS and CDR2 SASEGT. The CDR3 sequence is CASSEFGRDNSPLHF. CDR3 bases: TGTGCCAGCAGTGAATTTGGACGGGATAATTCACCCCTCCACTTT.

The chain uses TRBV2 and TRBJ1-2, with D hard to call. Per the germline V gene, CDR1 is SNHLY and CDR2 is FYNNEI. V lost 2 bases and J 1 base, leaving 14 bases between the germline ends. This CDR3 contains 16 residues. CDR3 sequence: CASSELGSSLNYGYTF. For the CDR3, the DNA is TGTGCCAGCAGTGAACTGGGGAGTTCCCTTAACTATGGCTACACCTTC.

The chain recombines TRBV5-1 with TRBJ2-5, with a possible D match to TRBD2 (5 bases). Germline V CDR1 and CDR2: SGHRS, YFSETQ. The V end was cut by 3 bases, the J end by 4 bases, with 19 bases between. CDR3 size: 16 residues. The CDR3 loop reads CASSSSGLVVRETQYF. The CDR3 DNA reads TGCGCCAGCAGCTCCTCCGGACTCGTCGTTCGAGAGACCCAGTACTTC.

This rearrangement joins TRBV30 to TRBJ2-3; D could derive from TRBD1 or TRBD2 (5 bases each). Trimming removed 2 bases at V and 1 base at J, with 16 bases between. The germline V gene encodes CDR1 GTSNPN and CDR2 SVGIG (reference sequence). The CDR3 covers 16 residues. This CDR3 reads CAWSNVREIGTDTQYF. DNA of the CDR3: TGTGCCTGGAGTAACGTCAGGGAGATCGGCACAGATACGCAGTATTTT.

The chain is built from TRBV5-1 and TRBJ1-3, with 7 bases aligning to TRBD1. This CDR3 has 14 amino acids. Germline CDR1 reads SGHRS; CDR2 reads YFSETQ. J lost 3 bases, V lost 3 bases, and 3 bases had no gene match. CDR3 loop: CASSWTGGGNTIYF. The CDR3 coding sequence is TGCGCCAGCAGCTGGACAGGTGGTGGAAACACCATATATTTT. Drawing the rest from reference TRBV5-1 and TRBJ1-3, the complete variable domain is KAGVTQTPRYLIKTRGQQVTLSCSPISGHRSVSWYQQTPGQGLQFLFEYFSETQRNKGNFPGRFSGRQFSNSRSEMNVSTLELGDSALYLCASSWTGGGNTIYFGEGSWLTVV.

This rearrangement joins TRBV7-2 to TRBJ2-3; 10 bases agree with TRBD2. The germline gives CDR1 SGHTA, CDR2 FQGNSA. There are 17 residues in the CDR3. Trimming at V came to 3 bases and at J to 3 bases, leaving 9 bases not matched to a gene. The CDR3 here is CASSFTAGGRGTDTQYF. Written as DNA, the CDR3 is TGTGCCAGCAGCTTCACAGCGGGAGGGAGGGGGACAGATACGCAGTATTTT.

The chain is built from TRBV27 and TRBJ2-1, with 14 bases that match TRBD2. The CDR3 length is 19 residues. J was trimmed by 5 bases and V by 4 bases; bases with no gene match: 13. Germline CDR1 reads MNHEY; CDR2 reads SMNVEV (reference sequence). DNA of the CDR3: TGTGCCAGCAGTTCAACCGGGACTAGCGGGAGAGGCGCTAACAATGAGCAGTTCTTC. It yields the protein CASSSTGTSGRGANNEQFF.

V and J are TRBV6-5 and TRBJ1-2, with 7 bases lining up with TRBD1. J gave up 6 bases and V 5 bases, and 6 bases lay outside the gene matches. CDR1 MNHEY and CDR2 SVGAGI come from the germline V gene. There are 13 residues in the CDR3. CDR3 residues: CASSPIDRDGYTF. CDR3 nucleotide sequence: TGTGCCAGCAGTCCCATTGACAGGGATGGCTACACCTTC.

The chain uses TRBV11-2 and TRBJ1-4, with 8 bases fitting TRBD1. The CDR3 runs to 15 residues. V was clipped by 6 bases and J by 8 bases; unmatched bases: 11. Germline V gene data show CDR1 as SGHAT and CDR2 as FQNNGV. In DNA, the CDR3 is TGTGCCAGCAGGATCACAGGGGGTAGTCAAGAAAAACTGTTTTTT. Translating gives CASRITGGSQEKLFF. Full variable domain (remainder filled in from reference TRBV11-2 and TRBJ1-4): EAGVAQSPRYKIIEKRQSVAFWCNPISGHATLYWYQQILGQGPKLLIQFQNNGVVDDSQLPKDRFSAERLKGVDSTLKIQPAKLEDSAVYLCASRITGGSQEKLFFGSGTQLSVL.

The J gene is TRBJ2-1, the V gene TRBV5-1; 11 nucleotides align to TRBD2. J gave up 9 bases and V 2 bases, and 4 bases lay outside the gene matches. CDR3 length equals 14 residues. In germline, CDR1 is SGHRS, CDR2 YFSETQ. CDR3 bases: TGCGCCAGCAGCTTTAGCGGGGGGGCACGTGAGCAGTTCTTC. Protein: CASSFSGGAREQFF.

This clone was observed a few times. The J gene is TRBJ1-1, the V gene TRBV18; D is perhaps TRBD1 (6 bases). V was clipped by 2 bases and J by 11 bases, with 18 bases between them. CDR3 length equals 14 residues. Germline CDR1 and CDR2: KGHSH and LQKENI. CDR3 nucleotides: TGTGCCAGCTCACCAGGGACACGTGAGAATCCGGCTTTCTTT. This translates into CASSPGTRENPAFF.

The rearrangement links TRBV5-1 to TRBJ2-7; possible D gene TRBD1, 6 bases. Trimming took off 5 bases at V and 0 bases at J, with 15 bases between the two ends. The germline V gene has CDR1 SGHRS and CDR2 YFSETQ. The CDR3 consists of 15 residues. The CDR3 protein is CASRQDTGFSYEQYF. The CDR3 coding sequence is TGCGCCAGCAGGCAAGATACAGGGTTCTCCTACGAGCAGTACTTC.

The chain employs TRBV7-9 and TRBJ2-7; maybe TRBD1 (5 bases). The V and J ends lost 8 bases and 3 bases respectively, with 8 bases between them. This CDR3 spans 11 amino acids. Germline V gene data show CDR1 as SEHNR and CDR2 as FQNEAQ (reference sequence). In nucleotides, the CDR3 is TGTGCCAGCCAGGGCGGCTACGAGCAGTACTTC. Translating it yields CASQGGYEQYF.

The chain employs TRBV4-1 and TRBJ2-3, with D perhaps matching TRBD1 (6 bases). Trimming took 0 bases from V and 8 from J, leaving 18 bases between them. Germline V gene sequence: CDR1 MGHRA, CDR2 YSYEKL. The CDR3 is 16 residues long. CDR3 sequence reads: CASSQDGYPSRGTQYF. The CDR3 DNA sequence: TGCGCCAGCAGCCAAGATGGCTACCCCAGCAGGGGTACGCAGTATTTT.

The chain uses TRBV9 and TRBJ2-7, with TRBD1 as a possible D gene (6 bases). The germline gives CDR1 SGDLS, CDR2 YYNGEE. V was clipped by 3 bases and J by 3 bases, with 13 bases between them. This CDR3 contains 14 residues. CDR3 in DNA: TGTGCCAGCAGCGCAGGGGACACAAACTACGAGCAGTACTTC. Translation gives CASSAGDTNYEQYF.

The chain links TRBV11-2 to TRBJ2-7; 8 nucleotides align to TRBD2. Germline CDR1 is SGHAT and CDR2 is FQNNGV. The CDR3 is 16 amino acids. After removal of 4 bases from V and 2 bases from J, the junction contained 10 bases not matched to a gene. The CDR3 bases are TGTGCCAGCAGCTGGGACCTCGGGACTAGTCCCTACGAGCAGTACTTC. It yields the protein CASSWDLGTSPYEQYF.

The chain combines TRBV27 with TRBJ2-1; D gene uncertain. Germline values: CDR1 MNHEY, CDR2 SMNVEV (reference sequence). V lost 0 bases and J 4 bases, leaving 7 bases between the germline ends. This CDR3 is built from 14 residues. The CDR3 protein is CASSLSSTYNEQFF. The CDR3 nucleotides are TGTGCCAGCAGTTTATCGTCGACTTACAATGAGCAGTTCTTC.

The chain combines TRBV7-6 with TRBJ1-1; 9 bases map to TRBD1. The germline gives CDR1 SGHVS, CDR2 FNYEAQ. The CDR3 totals 17 residues. J lost 1 base, V lost 5 bases, and 11 bases had no gene match. CDR3 nucleotides: TGTGCCAGCAGCCCGGAGACAGGGGGAGTGAAGAACACTGAAGCTTTCTTT. Amino acid sequence: CASSPETGGVKNTEAFF.

The V call is TRBV10-3, the J call TRBJ2-7, with D perhaps TRBD2 (7 bases). Looked up from germline, CDR1 is ENHRY and CDR2 is SYGVKD. The germline V and J ends were trimmed by 11 bases and 2 bases, with 19 bases remaining between them. The CDR3 sequence is 14 residues long. DNA for the CDR3: TGTGCCGTGGGGGGGCAGGTGGGGCCCTACGAGCAGTACTTC. Its translation is CAVGGQVGPYEQYF.

This clone was seen more than once but under ten times. The chain links TRBV19 to TRBJ2-2; D ambiguous. Between the trimmed V and J ends, which lost 0 bases and 7 bases, there was a span of 3 bases. Per germline, CDR1 LNHDA and CDR2 SQIVND (reference sequence). The CDR3 runs to 12 residues. This CDR3 reads CASSIDGGELFF. DNA of the CDR3: TGTGCCAGTAGTATAGACGGCGGGGAGCTGTTTTTT. The variable domain in full, completed from reference TRBV19 and TRBJ2-2, reads DGGITQSPKYLFRKEGQNVTLSCEQNLNHDAMYWYRQDPGQGLRLIYYSQIVNDFQKGDIAEGYSVSREKKESFPLTVTSAQKNPTAFYLCASSIDGGELFFGEGSRLTVL.

This chain connects TRBV7-2 to TRBJ2-7; 8 nucleotides align to TRBD2. Germline lookup yields CDR1 SGHTA and CDR2 FQGNSA. The V and J ends lost 2 bases and 1 base, in that order; junction bases with no gene match: 1. The CDR3 runs to 14 residues. CDR3 DNA: TGTGCCAGCAGCTTAAGCGGGGGATCCTACGAGCAGTACTTC. This encodes CASSLSGGSYEQYF.

This sequence joins TRBV18 and TRBJ2-5, with 12 nucleotides matching TRBD2. Germline V gene sequence: CDR1 KGHSH, CDR2 LQKENI. V lost 4 bases to trimming and J lost 2 bases; unmatched junction nucleotides: 5. The CDR3 is 16 residues long. The CDR3 loop is CASSLTSGRFQETQYF. The CDR3 DNA follows: TGTGCCAGCTCACTCACTAGCGGGAGGTTTCAAGAGACCCAGTACTTC.

The gene calls are TRBV2 and TRBJ1-4; weak D call: TRBD1 (6 bases). The CDR3 has 15 residues. Germline values: CDR1 SNHLY, CDR2 FYNNEI. V was shortened by 2 bases and J by 7 bases, with 14 bases between the two germline ends. CDR3 residues: CASSEMGASGEKLFF. The CDR3 nucleotides read TGTGCCAGCAGTGAAATGGGGGCGAGCGGTGAAAAACTGTTTTTT.